The 10 T cell receptor beta chains reported below all come from one sample, sequenced in a study of blood T cell repertoires in COVID-19. The protocol was immunoSEQ multiplex PCR, while the TCRdb copy is restricted to in-frame clones and leaves out a portion. The repertoire holds under 200,000 clones, with about four fifths as singletons. What was sequenced was peripheral blood. The receptors derive from a human donor with acute or convalescent COVID-19. The donor label of this sample is uncertain.

The rearrangement links TRBV30 to TRBJ2-3, with D possibly TRBD2 on 6 matching bases. Deletions cut 3 bases from V and 3 bases from J, with 19 bases between. CDR3 length: 16 amino acids. Germline CDR1 is GTSNPN and CDR2 is SVGIG (reference sequence). CDR3 loop: CAWRGGTRVKTDTQYF. Written as DNA, the CDR3 is TGTGCCTGGAGGGGGGGTACTAGGGTAAAAACAGATACGCAGTATTTT.

The chain links TRBV25-1 to TRBJ1-2; TRBD1 aligns across 7 bases. This CDR3 region has 13 residues. The ends lost 6 bases at V and 6 bases at J; junction bases unmatched: 7. Germline lookup yields CDR1 MGHDK and CDR2 SYGVNS. The CDR3 DNA reads TGTGCCAGCAGCTTCTCAACAGGGGATGGCTACACCTTC. Translating gives CASSFSTGDGYTF.

This clone was seen only once. The chain joins TRBV5-8 to TRBJ2-7; possibly TRBD1 for D (6 bases). V was trimmed by 0 bases and J by 5 bases, leaving 12 bases between them. The CDR3 consists of 14 residues. Looked up from germline, CDR1 is SGHTS and CDR2 is YDEGEE. Here the CDR3 reads CASSLEGGEDEQYF. The CDR3 DNA follows: TGTGCCAGCAGCTTGGAAGGGGGAGAAGACGAGCAGTACTTC.

This chain connects TRBV4-2 to TRBJ2-1; 12 nucleotides line up with TRBD2. CDR1 LGHNA and CDR2 YNFKEQ come from the germline V gene. This CDR3 contains 16 residues. Losses at the gene ends were 3 bases for V and 8 bases for J; bases not matched to a gene: 8. CDR3 in amino acids: CASSQTLAGGPYEQFF. For the CDR3, the DNA is TGTGCCAGCAGCCAGACCCTAGCGGGGGGGCCGTATGAGCAGTTCTTC.

The chain employs TRBV2 and TRBJ1-5; 9 bases align to TRBD1. The CDR3 is 16 amino acids. Trimming cost V 5 bases and J 3 bases; bases outside gene matches: 8. CDR1 and CDR2 from the germline V gene are SNHLY and FYNNEI. CDR3 DNA: TGTGCCAGCAGTCGACAGGGGGACCGGAACAATCAGCCCCAGCATTTT. Translating it yields CASSRQGDRNNQPQHF. The full variable domain, completed using reference TRBV2 and TRBJ1-5, is EPEVTQTPSHQVTQMGQEVILRCVPISNHLYFYWYRQILGQKVEFLVSFYNNEISEKSEIFDDQFSVERPDGSNFTLKIRSTKLEDSAMYFCASSRQGDRNNQPQHFGDGTRLSIL.

V is TRBV5-1 and J is TRBJ2-1; D is undetermined. The ends were cut back, 1 base at V and 0 bases at J, with 8 bases in the middle. This CDR3 has 15 amino acids. Germline values: CDR1 SGHRS, CDR2 YFSETQ. CDR3: CASSLITSSYNEQFF. The DNA of the CDR3 is TGCGCCAGCAGCTTGATCACGAGCTCCTACAATGAGCAGTTCTTC. The full variable domain, rest sourced from reference TRBV5-1 and TRBJ2-1, is KAGVTQTPRYLIKTRGQQVTLSCSPISGHRSVSWYQQTPGQGLQFLFEYFSETQRNKGNFPGRFSGRQFSNSRSEMNVSTLELGDSALYLCASSLITSSYNEQFFGPGTRLTVL.

The chain is built from TRBV9 and TRBJ2-7, with D perhaps TRBD2 (7 bases). Trimming pared 1 base from V and 6 bases from J, leaving 17 bases between. The germline CDR1 and CDR2 sequences are SGDLS and YYNGEE. The CDR3 loop spans 15 amino acids. CDR3 in DNA: TGTGCCAGCAGCGTAAGGGGGGGCCCTACGTCCGAGCAGTACTTC. Translating it yields CASSVRGGPTSEQYF.

The chain has TRBV19 and TRBJ2-7, with 9 nucleotides matching TRBD1. The germline CDR1 and CDR2 sequences are LNHDA and SQIVND (reference sequence). This CDR3 is 16 amino acids long. The V segment lost 3 bases and the J segment 1 base; nucleotides outside the gene matches: 7. The CDR3 region has the DNA TGTGCCAGTAGTATCTCCGGGACAGGGAGTTCCTACGAGCAGTACTTC. Translation gives CASSISGTGSSYEQYF.

The chain carries TRBV28 and TRBJ1-1; 7 nucleotides agree with TRBD1. This CDR3 contains 13 residues. With V trimmed by 5 bases and J by 7 bases, 7 bases remained unmatched. Germline V gene data show CDR1 as MDHEN and CDR2 as SYDVKM. CDR3: CASSPSDRVEAFF. The CDR3 DNA sequence: TGTGCCAGCAGTCCTTCTGACAGGGTTGAAGCTTTCTTT.

This chain connects TRBV5-1 to TRBJ2-7, with TRBD1 as a possible D gene (6 bases). Per germline, CDR1 SGHRS and CDR2 YFSETQ. The CDR3 is 15 residues long. Trimming removed 0 bases from V and 1 base from J, with 11 bases in between. CDR3 nucleotide sequence: TGCGCCAGCAGCTTGGTGCCAGGACAGTCCTACGAGCAGTACTTC. Residues: CASSLVPGQSYEQYF.